This T cell receptor (beta chain) was retrieved from a study of lymphopenia after photon versus proton radiotherapy. Study-wide findings and caveats: After the lymphocyte nadir, photon-treated repertoires showed oligoclonal expansion, especially of CD8+ Temra cells. Relative stability marked proton patients; photon patients lost diversity and naive cells. In patients who died, overall survival fell as post-nadir TCR diversity dropped more. Survival link was tested only in deceased patients; proton benefit remains a possibility.

About this clone: The antigen is undetermined.

This table comes from immunoSEQ multiplex PCR, and its TCRdb copy is limited to in-frame clones, with some not included. The table lists 25,000 to 30,000 clones, 75% to 90% of them singletons, with under 4.5% in the top ten. From germline, CDR1 is SGDLS and CDR2 YYNGEE. V lost 2 bases and J lost 6; bases outside the gene matches: 7. The CDR3 consists of 15 residues. The chain joins TRBV9 to TRBJ1-3, with 8 positions matching TRBD1. Sequenced here: peripheral blood, sampled from a patient treated with photon-based radiotherapy. This TCR derives from a woman between 50 and 59 years old with pancreatic cancer. This CDR3 reads CASSVSPGQENTIYF. The CDR3 DNA reads TGTGCCAGCAGCGTTTCCCCGGGACAGGAAAACACCATATATTTT. Full variable domain (missing parts from reference TRBV9 and TRBJ1-3): DSGVTQTPKHLITATGQRVTLRCSPRSGDLSVYWYQQSLDQGLQFLIQYYNGEERAKGNILERFSAQQFPDLHSELNLSSLELGDSALYFCASSVSPGQENTIYFGEGSWLTVV.